The entry that follows covers one T cell receptor beta chain sequence. Original processing notes: Amplification with reference gene primers provided the estimates of nucleated cell counts. Only in-frame clones appear in the TCRdb table, and some are missing; sequencing was by immunoSEQ multiplex PCR. V, J and clone size are those of that table, while D and trimming were read from the DNA. The repertoire includes about 50,000 clones, 75% to 80% of them detected once, and approximately 20% sits in the top ten. In germline, CDR1 is LGHDT, CDR2 YNNKEL (reference sequence). J lost 4 bases, V lost 2 bases, and 5 bases had no gene match. The CDR3 sequence is 15 residues long. These data are taken from a study of blood T cell repertoires in COVID-19.

V gene TRBV3-1 (or the pseudogene TRBV3-2) combines with J gene TRBJ2-7; TRBD2 agrees at 10 bases. Sequencing was carried out using peripheral blood. This receptor was obtained from a man aged 45-65 years with active or convalescent COVID-19. Here the CDR3 reads CASSQPGLAVYEQYF. Here the CDR3 DNA reads TGTGCCAGCAGCCAACCCGGACTAGCGGTTTACGAGCAGTACTTC.